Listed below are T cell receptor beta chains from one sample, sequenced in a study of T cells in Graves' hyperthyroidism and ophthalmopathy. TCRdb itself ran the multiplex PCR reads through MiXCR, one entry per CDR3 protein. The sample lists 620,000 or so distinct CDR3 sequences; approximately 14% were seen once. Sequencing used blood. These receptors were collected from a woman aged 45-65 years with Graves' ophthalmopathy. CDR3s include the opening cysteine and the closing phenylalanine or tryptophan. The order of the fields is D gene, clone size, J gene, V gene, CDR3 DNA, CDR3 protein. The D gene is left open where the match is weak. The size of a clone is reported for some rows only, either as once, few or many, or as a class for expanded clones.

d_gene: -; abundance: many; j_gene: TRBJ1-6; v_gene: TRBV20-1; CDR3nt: TGCAGTGCTGGTGACCAGAGCTCCTATAATTCACCCCTCCACTTT; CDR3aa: CSAGDQSSYNSPLHF
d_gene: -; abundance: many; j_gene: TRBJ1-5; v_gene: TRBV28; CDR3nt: TGTGCCAGCAGTTTCCCACAGGCGAATCAGCCCCAGCATTTT; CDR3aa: CASSFPQANQPQHF
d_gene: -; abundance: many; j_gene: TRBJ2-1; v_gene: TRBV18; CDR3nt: TGTGCCAGCTCACCCCCAGGCCGCCGGGGAGACAATGAGCAGTTCTTC; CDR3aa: CASSPPGRRGDNEQFF
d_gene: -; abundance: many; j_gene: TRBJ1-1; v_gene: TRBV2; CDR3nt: TGTGCCAGCAGTGAAATCCGGGGCACTGAAGCTTTCTTT; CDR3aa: CASSEIRGTEAFF
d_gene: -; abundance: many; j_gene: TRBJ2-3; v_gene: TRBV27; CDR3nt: TGTGCCAGCAGTTTCGACAGACGCACAGATACGCAGTATTTT; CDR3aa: CASSFDRRTDTQYF
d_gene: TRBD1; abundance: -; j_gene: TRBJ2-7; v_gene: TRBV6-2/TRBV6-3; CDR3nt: TGTGCCAGCAGTTACTGGGACAGGCCAGGGGAGCAGTACTTC; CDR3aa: CASSYWDRPGEQYF
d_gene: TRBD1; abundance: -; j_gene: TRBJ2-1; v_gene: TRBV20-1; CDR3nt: TGCAGTGCTAAAGACGGCAGGGGGTCGTACAATGAGCAGCTCTTC; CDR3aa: CSAKDGRGSYNEQLF
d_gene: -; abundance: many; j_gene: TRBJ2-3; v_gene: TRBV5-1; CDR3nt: TGCGCCAGCAGCTTGGGGGGGACTCTACGCACAGATACGCAGTATTTT; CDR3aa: CASSLGGTLRTDTQYF
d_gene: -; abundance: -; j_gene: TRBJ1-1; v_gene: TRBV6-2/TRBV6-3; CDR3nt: TGTGCCAGCAGTTGGGCCAACTCGCCTGAAGCTTTCTTT; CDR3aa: CASSWANSPEAFF
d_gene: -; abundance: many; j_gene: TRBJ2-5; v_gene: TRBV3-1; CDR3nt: TGTGCCAGCAAAGGCCCCCTCGAGGAGACCCAGTACTTC; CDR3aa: CASKGPLEETQYF
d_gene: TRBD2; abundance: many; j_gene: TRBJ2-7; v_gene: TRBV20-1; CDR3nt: TGCAGTGCTAGTCACAGCGGGAGACCCTCACAGAGCTCCTACGAGCAGTACTTC; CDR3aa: CSASHSGRPSQSSYEQYF
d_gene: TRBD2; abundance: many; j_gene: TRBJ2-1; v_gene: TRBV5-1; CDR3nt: TGCGCCAGCAGCTCTCTAGCGGGAGGTTCGAATGAGCAGTTCTTC; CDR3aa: CASSSLAGGSNEQFF
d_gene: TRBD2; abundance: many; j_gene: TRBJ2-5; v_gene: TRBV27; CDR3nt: TGTGCCAGCAGTCCCGTCCGACTAGCGGCCCAAGAGACCCAGTACTTC; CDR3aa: CASSPVRLAAQETQYF
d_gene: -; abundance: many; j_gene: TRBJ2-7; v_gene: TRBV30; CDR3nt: TGTGCCTGGAGTGGAATCCCAGGGTACTACGAGCAGTACTTC; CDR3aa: CAWSGIPGYYEQYF
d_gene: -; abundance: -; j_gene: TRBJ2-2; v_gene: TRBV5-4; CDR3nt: TGTGCCAGCAGCTGGGGGAGGACGGGACAGCTGAACACCCGGGAGCTGTTTTTT; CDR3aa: CASSWGRTGQLNTRELFF
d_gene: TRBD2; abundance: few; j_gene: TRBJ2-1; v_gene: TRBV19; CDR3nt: TGTGCCAGTTCTCTGGGACTAGCGATATACAATGAGCAGTTCTTC; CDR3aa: CASSLGLAIYNEQFF
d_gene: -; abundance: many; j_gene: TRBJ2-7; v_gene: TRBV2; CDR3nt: TGTGCCAGCAGTGGGAGTCACGAGCAGTACTTC; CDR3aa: CASSGSHEQYF
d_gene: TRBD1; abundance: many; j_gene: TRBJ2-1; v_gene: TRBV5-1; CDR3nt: TGCGCCAGCAGCTTGGGCAGGGGGCGTTCCTACAATGAGCAGTTCTTC; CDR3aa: CASSLGRGRSYNEQFF